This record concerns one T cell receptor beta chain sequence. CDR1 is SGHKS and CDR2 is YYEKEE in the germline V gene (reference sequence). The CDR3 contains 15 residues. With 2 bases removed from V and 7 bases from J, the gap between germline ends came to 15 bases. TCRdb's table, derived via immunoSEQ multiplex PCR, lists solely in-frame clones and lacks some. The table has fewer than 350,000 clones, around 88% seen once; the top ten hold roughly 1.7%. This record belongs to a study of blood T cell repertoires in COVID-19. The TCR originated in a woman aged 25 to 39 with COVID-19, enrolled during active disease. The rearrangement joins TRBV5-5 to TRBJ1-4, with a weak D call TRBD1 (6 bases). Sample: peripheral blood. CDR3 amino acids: CASSFGTGFSEKLFF. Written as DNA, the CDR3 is TGTGCCAGCAGCTTCGGTACAGGGTTTAGTGAAAAACTGTTTTTT. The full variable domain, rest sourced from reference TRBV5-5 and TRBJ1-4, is DAGVTQSPTHLIKTRGQQVTLRCSPISGHKSVSWYQQVLGQGPQFIFQYYEKEERGRGNFPDRFSARQFPNYSSELNVNALLLGDSALYLCASSFGTGFSEKLFFGSGTQLSVL.